These 15 T cell receptor beta chains came from one sample sequenced in a study of blood T cell repertoires in COVID-19. TCRdb keeps only in-frame clones here, not all; method: immunoSEQ multiplex PCR. The data contain over 110,000 clones, 80% of them singletons. The sample was peripheral blood. The source of these receptors is a man aged 70 or older who had recovered from COVID-19.

The gene calls are TRBV9 and TRBJ1-5, with a weak D call TRBD1 (6 bases). V lost 4 bases and J 7 bases, leaving 12 bases between the germline ends. CDR1 is SGDLS and CDR2 is YYNGEE in the germline V gene. The CDR3 spans 13 residues. The CDR3 DNA reads TGTGCCAGCAGCCTCGAGGGGGTCCAGCCCCAGCATTTT. This codes for CASSLEGVQPQHF.

This rearrangement joins TRBV18 to TRBJ2-1, with 7 positions matching TRBD1. The V gene's germline CDR1 is KGHSH and CDR2 LQKENI. CDR3 size: 15 residues. V was clipped by 6 bases and J by 4 bases; unmatched bases: 9. The CDR3 protein is CASSPGQRIYNEQFF. Written as DNA, the CDR3 is TGTGCCAGCTCGCCGGGACAGAGAATATACAATGAGCAGTTCTTC.

The chain uses TRBV6-5 and TRBJ2-7, with 8 bases lining up with TRBD2. With 11 bases clipped from V and 3 bases from J, the junction kept 12 bases outside the gene matches. Germline values: CDR1 MNHEY, CDR2 SVGAGI. The CDR3 loop spans 14 amino acids. The CDR3 loop is CASRSSGTYYEQYF. CDR3 DNA sequence: TGTGCCTCGCGCAGTAGCGGGACCTACTACGAGCAGTACTTC.

The gene calls are TRBV15 and TRBJ1-6; the match to TRBD1 covers 7 bases. The CDR3 contains 14 residues. Trimming at V came to 1 base and at J to 9 bases, leaving 3 bases not matched to a gene. Germline CDR1 is LNHNV and CDR2 is YYDKDF (reference sequence). In DNA, the CDR3 is TGTGCCACCAGCAGAGCCGGGACAGCTTCACCCCTCCACTTT. Translated, it gives CATSRAGTASPLHF.

The gene calls are TRBV5-4 and TRBJ2-5, with 7 bases lining up with TRBD1. V was pared by 7 bases and J by 2 bases, with 5 bases of the junction left unmatched. The CDR3 has 13 amino acids. Germline V gives CDR1 SGHNT, CDR2 YYREEE (reference sequence). This CDR3 reads CASGPGQQETQYF. CDR3 bases: TGTGCCAGCGGACCGGGACAGCAAGAGACCCAGTACTTC.

This clone was seen more than once but under ten times. The genes are TRBV3-1 (or the pseudogene TRBV3-2) and TRBJ2-6; unclear D gene. Trimming removed 1 base from V and 0 bases from J, with 16 bases in between. Germline CDR1 and CDR2: LGHDT and YNNKEL (reference sequence). The CDR3 contains 19 residues. This CDR3 reads CASSQVGGEARSGANVLTF. CDR3 nucleotides: TGTGCCAGCAGCCAAGTAGGCGGAGAGGCCCGCTCTGGGGCCAACGTCCTGACTTTC.

This clone was detected a few times. This chain connects TRBV10-3 to TRBJ2-7; no reliable D call. The CDR3 has 12 residues. V gave up 2 bases and J gave up 4 bases, with 6 bases separating them. Germline V CDR1 and CDR2: ENHRY, SYGVKD. CDR3 sequence (DNA): TGTGCCATCAGTGAGAGCTTGTACGAGCAGTACTTC. This codes for CAISESLYEQYF.

J is TRBJ2-1 and V is TRBV6-2 or TRBV6-3, with 12 bases aligning to TRBD2. Germline V gene sequence: CDR1 MNHEY, CDR2 SVGEGT. CDR3 length equals 21 residues. The J segment lost 0 bases and the V segment lost 6 bases, leaving 18 bases of the junction unmatched. The CDR3 is CASRYSWGPLTSGSSYNEQFF. CDR3 DNA sequence: TGTGCCAGCAGGTACAGCTGGGGGCCCTTGACTAGCGGGAGCTCCTACAATGAGCAGTTCTTC.

This clone came up a few times. This CDR3 is CASSFTGYGYTF. The CDR3, as DNA: TGTGCCAGCAGTTTTACAGGGTATGGCTACACCTTC. This chain uses TRBV12-3 or TRBV12-4 with TRBJ1-2; the D gene is possibly TRBD1 (6 bases). The CDR3 sequence is 12 residues long. V was trimmed by 3 bases and J by 5 bases, leaving 7 bases between them.

The chain couples TRBV4-1 to TRBJ1-4, with 9 bases matching TRBD1. The CDR3 spans 14 residues. Germline V gene lookup returns CDR1 MGHRA and CDR2 YSYEKL. V shed 1 base, J shed 8 bases, and the junction held 2 bases outside the gene matches. CDR3 in DNA: TGCGCCAGCAGCCAAGGGGGACAGGGCGAAAAACTGTTTTTT. Residues: CASSQGGQGEKLFF.

CDR3 in DNA: TGTGCCAGCAGTTACTCCCAAAGCCCAGGGCCAAATGGCTACACCTTC. Translating it yields CASSYSQSPGPNGYTF. The chain joins TRBV6-5 to TRBJ1-2; maybe TRBD1 (5 bases). Germline CDR1 reads MNHEY; CDR2 reads SVGAGI. The germline V and J ends were trimmed by 0 bases and 6 bases, with 17 bases remaining between them. The CDR3 has 16 residues.

This clone was detected once. The V gene is TRBV7-8, the J gene TRBJ2-4, with D perhaps matching TRBD1 (6 bases). Germline-derived CDR1 and CDR2 are SGHVS and FQNEAQ. This CDR3 spans 17 amino acids. Trimming pared 5 bases from V and 0 bases from J, leaving 17 bases between. The CDR3 region has the DNA TGTGCCAGCAGCGCAAAGACCGGGACACAAGCCAAAAACATTCAGTACTTC. Protein: CASSAKTGTQAKNIQYF.

V and J are TRBV11-2 and TRBJ2-7, with 8 bases fitting TRBD1. CDR1 is SGHAT and CDR2 is FQNNGV in the germline V gene. The CDR3 runs 16 residues. J was trimmed by 1 base and V by 6 bases; bases with no gene match: 11. DNA of the CDR3: TGTGCCAGCAGACCCGCACAGGGGGGAAGGTCCTACGAGCAGTACTTC. It translates to CASRPAQGGRSYEQYF.

This clone was observed a handful of times. This chain links TRBV5-4 with TRBJ1-2; 11 nucleotides line up with TRBD1. Losses at the gene ends were 0 bases for V and 6 bases for J; bases not matched to a gene: 7. Germline V CDR1 and CDR2: SGHNT, YYREEE (reference sequence). The CDR3 totals 16 residues. CDR3 in amino acids: CASSLAAGQGAHGYTF. CDR3 nucleotides: TGTGCCAGCAGCTTGGCCGCTGGACAGGGGGCGCATGGCTACACCTTC.

The J gene is TRBJ1-6, the V gene TRBV6-4; D gene unclear. Trimming cost V 0 bases and J 7 bases, with 10 bases left between them. Germline V CDR1 and CDR2: MRHNA, SNTAGT. The CDR3 consists of 15 residues. The CDR3 DNA reads as TGTGCCAGCAGTGACTCGACAAGTCCGAATTCACCCCTCCACTTT. It codes for CASSDSTSPNSPLHF.